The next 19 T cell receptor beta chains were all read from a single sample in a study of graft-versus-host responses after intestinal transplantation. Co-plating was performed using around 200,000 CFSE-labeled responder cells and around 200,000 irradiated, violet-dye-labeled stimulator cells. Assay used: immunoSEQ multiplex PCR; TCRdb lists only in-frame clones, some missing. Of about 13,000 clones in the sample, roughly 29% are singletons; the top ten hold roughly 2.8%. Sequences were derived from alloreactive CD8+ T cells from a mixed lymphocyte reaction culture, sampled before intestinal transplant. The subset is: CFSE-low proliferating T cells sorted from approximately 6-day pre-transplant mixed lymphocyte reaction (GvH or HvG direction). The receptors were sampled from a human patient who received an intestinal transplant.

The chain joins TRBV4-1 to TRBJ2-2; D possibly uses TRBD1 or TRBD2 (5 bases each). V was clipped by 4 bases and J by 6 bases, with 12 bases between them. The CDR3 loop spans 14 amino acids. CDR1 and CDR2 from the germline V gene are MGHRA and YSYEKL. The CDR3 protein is CASSRGERAGELFF. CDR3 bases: TGCGCCAGCAGCCGAGGGGAACGGGCCGGGGAGCTGTTTTTT.

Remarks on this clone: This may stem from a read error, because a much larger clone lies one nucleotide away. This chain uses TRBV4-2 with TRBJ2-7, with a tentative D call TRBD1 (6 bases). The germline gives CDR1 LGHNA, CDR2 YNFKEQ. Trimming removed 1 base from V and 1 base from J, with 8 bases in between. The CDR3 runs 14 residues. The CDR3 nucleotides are TGTGCCAGCAGCCAAGGGCAGGGGTCCTACGAGCAGTACTTC. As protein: CASSQGQGSYEQYF.

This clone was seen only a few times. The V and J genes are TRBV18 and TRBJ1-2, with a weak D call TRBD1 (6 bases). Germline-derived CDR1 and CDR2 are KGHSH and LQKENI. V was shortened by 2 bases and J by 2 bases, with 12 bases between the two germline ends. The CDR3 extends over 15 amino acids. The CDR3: CASSPVVRGNYGYTF. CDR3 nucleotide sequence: TGTGCCAGCTCACCAGTGGTAAGGGGGAACTATGGCTACACCTTC.

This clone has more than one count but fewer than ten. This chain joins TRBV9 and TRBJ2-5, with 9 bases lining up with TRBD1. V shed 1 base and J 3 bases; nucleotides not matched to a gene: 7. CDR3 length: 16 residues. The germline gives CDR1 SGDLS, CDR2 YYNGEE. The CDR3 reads CASSVMTGTGKETQYF. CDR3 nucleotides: TGTGCCAGCAGCGTAATGACCGGGACAGGGAAAGAGACCCAGTACTTC. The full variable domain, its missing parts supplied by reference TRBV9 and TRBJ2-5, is DSGVTQTPKHLITATGQRVTLRCSPRSGDLSVYWYQQSLDQGLQFLIQYYNGEERAKGNILERFSAQQFPDLHSELNLSSLELGDSALYFCASSVMTGTGKETQYFGPGTRLLVL.

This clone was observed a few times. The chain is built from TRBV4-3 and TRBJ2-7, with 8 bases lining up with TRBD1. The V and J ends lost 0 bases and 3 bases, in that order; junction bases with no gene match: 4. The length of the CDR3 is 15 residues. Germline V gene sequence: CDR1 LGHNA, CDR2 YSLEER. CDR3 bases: TGCGCCAGCAGCCAAGAGACCACAGGGGGCTACGAGCAGTACTTC. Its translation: CASSQETTGGYEQYF.

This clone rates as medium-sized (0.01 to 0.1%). CDR3 nucleotides: TGTGCCAGCCGTAGGGCCTACTCTGGAAACACCATATATTTT. As protein: CASRRAYSGNTIYF. The chain carries TRBV2 and TRBJ1-3; unclear D gene. This CDR3 has 14 residues. Germline loops: CDR1 SNHLY, CDR2 FYNNEI. V was pared by 8 bases and J by 0 bases, with 11 bases between.

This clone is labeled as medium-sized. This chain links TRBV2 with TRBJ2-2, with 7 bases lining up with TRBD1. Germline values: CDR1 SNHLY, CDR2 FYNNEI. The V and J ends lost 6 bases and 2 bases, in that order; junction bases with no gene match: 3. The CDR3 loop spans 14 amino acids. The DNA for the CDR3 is TGTGCCAGCAGCGGGACAGTCAACACCGGGGAGCTGTTTTTT. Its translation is CASSGTVNTGELFF.

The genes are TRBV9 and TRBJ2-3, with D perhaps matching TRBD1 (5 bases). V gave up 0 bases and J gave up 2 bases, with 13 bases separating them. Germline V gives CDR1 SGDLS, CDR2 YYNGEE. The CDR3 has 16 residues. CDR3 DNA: TGTGCCAGCAGCGTAGGCCAGGGTTCGATCACAGATACGCAGTATTTT. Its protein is CASSVGQGSITDTQYF.

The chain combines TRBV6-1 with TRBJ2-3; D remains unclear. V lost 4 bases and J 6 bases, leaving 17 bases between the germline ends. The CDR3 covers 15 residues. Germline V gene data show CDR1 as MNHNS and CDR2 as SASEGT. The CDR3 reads CASSALKMEWDTQYF. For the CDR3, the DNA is TGTGCCAGCAGTGCCTTAAAAATGGAGTGGGATACGCAGTATTTT.

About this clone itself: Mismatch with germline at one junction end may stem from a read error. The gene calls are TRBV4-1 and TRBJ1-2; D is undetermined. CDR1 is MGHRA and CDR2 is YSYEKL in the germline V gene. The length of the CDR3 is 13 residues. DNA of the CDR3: TGTGCCAGCGGATCGGGCGGCAACTATGGCTACACCTTC. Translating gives CASGSGGNYGYTF.

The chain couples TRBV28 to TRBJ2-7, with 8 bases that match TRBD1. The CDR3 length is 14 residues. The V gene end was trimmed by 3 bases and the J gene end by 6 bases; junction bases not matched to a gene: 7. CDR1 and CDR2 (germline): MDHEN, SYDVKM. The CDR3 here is CASSLSSGGAEQYF. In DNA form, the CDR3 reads TGTGCCAGCAGTTTGTCTTCAGGGGGCGCCGAGCAGTACTTC.

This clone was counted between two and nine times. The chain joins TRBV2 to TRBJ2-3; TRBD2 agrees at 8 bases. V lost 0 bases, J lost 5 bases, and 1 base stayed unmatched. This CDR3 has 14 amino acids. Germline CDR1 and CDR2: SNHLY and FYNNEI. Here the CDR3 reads CASSEALAGDTQYF. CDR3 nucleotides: TGTGCCAGCAGTGAAGCGCTAGCGGGAGATACGCAGTATTTT.

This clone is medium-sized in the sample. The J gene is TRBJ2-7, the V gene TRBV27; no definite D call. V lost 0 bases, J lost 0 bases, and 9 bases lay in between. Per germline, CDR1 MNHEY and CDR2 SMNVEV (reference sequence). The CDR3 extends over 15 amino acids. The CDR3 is CASSLSVTHSYEQYF. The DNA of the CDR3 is TGTGCCAGCAGTTTATCGGTCACCCACTCCTACGAGCAGTACTTC.

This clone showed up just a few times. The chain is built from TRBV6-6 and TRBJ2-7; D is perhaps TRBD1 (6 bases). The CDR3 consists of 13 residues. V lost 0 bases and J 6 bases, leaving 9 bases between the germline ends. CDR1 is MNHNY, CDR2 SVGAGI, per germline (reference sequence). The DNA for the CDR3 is TGTGCCAGCAGTTACTCGAAAGGGGGCGAGCAGTACTTC. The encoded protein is CASSYSKGGEQYF.

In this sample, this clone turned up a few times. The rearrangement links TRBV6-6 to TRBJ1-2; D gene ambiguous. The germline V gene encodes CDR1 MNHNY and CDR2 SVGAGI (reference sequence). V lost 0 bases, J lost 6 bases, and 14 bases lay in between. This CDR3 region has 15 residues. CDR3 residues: CASSYSTASSNGYTF. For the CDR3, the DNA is TGTGCCAGCAGTTACTCAACAGCCTCCAGTAATGGCTACACCTTC.

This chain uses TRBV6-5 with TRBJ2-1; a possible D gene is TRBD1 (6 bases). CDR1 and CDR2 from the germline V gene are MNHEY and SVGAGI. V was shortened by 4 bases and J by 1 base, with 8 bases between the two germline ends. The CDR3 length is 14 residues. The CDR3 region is CASSWGPSYNEQFF. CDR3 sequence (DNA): TGTGCCAGCAGTTGGGGGCCTTCCTACAATGAGCAGTTCTTC.

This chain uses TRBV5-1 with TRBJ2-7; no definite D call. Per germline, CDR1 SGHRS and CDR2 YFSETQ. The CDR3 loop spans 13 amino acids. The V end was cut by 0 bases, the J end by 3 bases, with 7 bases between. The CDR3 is CASSLEGLYEQYF. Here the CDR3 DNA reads TGCGCCAGCAGCTTGGAGGGTCTCTACGAGCAGTACTTC.

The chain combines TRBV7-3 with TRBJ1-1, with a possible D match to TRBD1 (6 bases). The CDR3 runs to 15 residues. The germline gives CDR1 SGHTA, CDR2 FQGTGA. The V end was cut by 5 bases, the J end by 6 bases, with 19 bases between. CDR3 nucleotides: TGTGCCAGCAGCCCGGCGGGGGGCGGTGGTTCTGAAGCTTTCTTT. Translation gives CASSPAGGGGSEAFF.

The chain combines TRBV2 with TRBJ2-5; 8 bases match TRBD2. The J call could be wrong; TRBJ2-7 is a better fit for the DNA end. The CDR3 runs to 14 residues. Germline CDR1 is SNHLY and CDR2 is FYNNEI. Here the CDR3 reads CASLGLGVSYEQYF. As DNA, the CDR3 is TGTGCCAGCCTGGGACTAGGGGTCTCCTACGAGCAGTACTTC.